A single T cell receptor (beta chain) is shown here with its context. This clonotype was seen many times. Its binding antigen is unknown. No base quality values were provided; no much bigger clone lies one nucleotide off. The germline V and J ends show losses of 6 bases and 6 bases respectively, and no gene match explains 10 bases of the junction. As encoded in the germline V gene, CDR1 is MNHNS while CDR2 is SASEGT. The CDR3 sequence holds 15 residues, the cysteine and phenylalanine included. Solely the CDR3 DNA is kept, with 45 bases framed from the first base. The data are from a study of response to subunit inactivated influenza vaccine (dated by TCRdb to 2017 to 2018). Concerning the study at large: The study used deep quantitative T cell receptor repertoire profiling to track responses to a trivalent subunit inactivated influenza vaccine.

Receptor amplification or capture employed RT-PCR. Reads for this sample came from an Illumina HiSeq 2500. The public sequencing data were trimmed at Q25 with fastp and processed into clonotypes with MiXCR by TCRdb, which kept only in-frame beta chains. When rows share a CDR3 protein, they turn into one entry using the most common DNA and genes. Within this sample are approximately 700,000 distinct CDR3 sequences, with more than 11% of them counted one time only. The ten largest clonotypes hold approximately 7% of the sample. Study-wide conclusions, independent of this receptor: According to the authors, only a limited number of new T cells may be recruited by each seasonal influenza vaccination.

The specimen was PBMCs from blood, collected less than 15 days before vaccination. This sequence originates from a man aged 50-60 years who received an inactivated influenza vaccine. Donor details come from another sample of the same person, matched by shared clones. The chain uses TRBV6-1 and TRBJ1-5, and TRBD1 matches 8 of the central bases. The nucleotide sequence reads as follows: TGTGCCAGCAGCCCATGGACAGGGCGTACTCAGCCCCAGCATTTT. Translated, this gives CASSPWTGRTQPQHF.